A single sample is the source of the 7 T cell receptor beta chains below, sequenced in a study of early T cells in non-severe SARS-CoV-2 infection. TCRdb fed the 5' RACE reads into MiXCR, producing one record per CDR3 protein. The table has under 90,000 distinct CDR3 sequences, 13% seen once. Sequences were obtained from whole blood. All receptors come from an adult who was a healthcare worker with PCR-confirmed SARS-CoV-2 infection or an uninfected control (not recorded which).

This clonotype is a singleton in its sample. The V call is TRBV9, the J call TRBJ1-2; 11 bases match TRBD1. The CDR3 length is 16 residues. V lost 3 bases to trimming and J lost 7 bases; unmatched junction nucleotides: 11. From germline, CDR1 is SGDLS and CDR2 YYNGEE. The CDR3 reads CASSAGQGGVPRGYTF. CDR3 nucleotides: TGTGCCAGCAGCGCGGGACAGGGGGGAGTTCCGCGTGGCTACACCTTC.

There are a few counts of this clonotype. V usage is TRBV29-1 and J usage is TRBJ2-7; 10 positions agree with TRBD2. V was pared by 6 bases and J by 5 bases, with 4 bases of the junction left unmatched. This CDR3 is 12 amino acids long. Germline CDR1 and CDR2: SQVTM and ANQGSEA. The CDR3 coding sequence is TGCAGCGTAGCGGGAGGGTCGAACGAGCAGTACTTC. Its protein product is CSVAGGSNEQYF.

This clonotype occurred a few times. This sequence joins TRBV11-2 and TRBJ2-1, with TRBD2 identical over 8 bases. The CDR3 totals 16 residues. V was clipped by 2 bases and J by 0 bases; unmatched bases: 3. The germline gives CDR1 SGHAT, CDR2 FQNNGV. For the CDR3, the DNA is TGTGCCAGCAGCTTAACTAGCGGTCACTCCTACAATGAGCAGTTCTTC. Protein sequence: CASSLTSGHSYNEQFF.

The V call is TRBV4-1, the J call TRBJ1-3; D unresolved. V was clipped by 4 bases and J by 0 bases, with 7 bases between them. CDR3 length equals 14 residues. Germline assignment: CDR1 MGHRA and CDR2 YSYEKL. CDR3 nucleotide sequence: TGCGCCAGCAGCCCAGACATCTCTGGAAACACCATATATTTT. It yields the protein CASSPDISGNTIYF.

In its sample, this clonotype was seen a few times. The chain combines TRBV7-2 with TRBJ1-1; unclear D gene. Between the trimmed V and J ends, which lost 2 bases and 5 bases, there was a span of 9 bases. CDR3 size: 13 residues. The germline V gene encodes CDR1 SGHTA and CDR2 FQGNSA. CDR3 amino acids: CASSLYGVTEAFF. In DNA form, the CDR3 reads TGTGCCAGCAGCTTATATGGGGTAACTGAAGCTTTCTTT.

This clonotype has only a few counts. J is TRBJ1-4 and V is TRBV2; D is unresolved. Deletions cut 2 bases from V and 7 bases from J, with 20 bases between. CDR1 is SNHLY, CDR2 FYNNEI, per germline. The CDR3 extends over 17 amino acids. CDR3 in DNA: TGTGCCAGCAGTGAATTACCGGCTAGTCGGCTCCGTGAAAAACTGTTTTTT. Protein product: CASSELPASRLREKLFF.

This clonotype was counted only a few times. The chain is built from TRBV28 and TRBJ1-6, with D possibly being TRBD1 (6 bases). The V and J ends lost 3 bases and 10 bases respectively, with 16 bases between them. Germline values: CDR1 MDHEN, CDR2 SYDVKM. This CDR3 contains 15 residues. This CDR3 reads CASSFAGTGWSPLHF. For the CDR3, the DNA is TGTGCCAGCAGTTTCGCGGGAACAGGGTGGTCACCCCTCCACTTT. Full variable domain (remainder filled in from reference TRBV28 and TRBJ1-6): DVKVTQSSRYLVKRTGEKVFLECVQDMDHENMFWYRQDPGLGLRLIYFSYDVKMKEKGDIPEGYSVSREKKERFSLILESASTNQTSMYLCASSFAGTGWSPLHFGNGTRLTVT.